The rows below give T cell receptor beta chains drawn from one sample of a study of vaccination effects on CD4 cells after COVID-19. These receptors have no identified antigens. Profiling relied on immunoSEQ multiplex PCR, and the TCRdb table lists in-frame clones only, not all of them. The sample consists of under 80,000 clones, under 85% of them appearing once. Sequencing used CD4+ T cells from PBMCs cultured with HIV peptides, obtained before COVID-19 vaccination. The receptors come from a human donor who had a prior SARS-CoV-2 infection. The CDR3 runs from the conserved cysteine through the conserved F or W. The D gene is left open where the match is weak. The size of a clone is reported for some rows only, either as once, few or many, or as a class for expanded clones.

cdr3_nt: TGTGCCAGCAGTTACTCGTGGAAAGGGGAAAAACTGTTTTTT
cdr3_aa: CASSYSWKGEKLFF
v_call: TRBV6-5
d_call: NA
clone_size: NA
j_call: TRBJ1-4
cdr3_length: 14

cdr3_nt: TGTGCCAGCAGCTTGACGGGGGCTAATCTGTACAATGAGCAGTTCTTC
cdr3_aa: CASSLTGANLYNEQFF
v_call: TRBV5-6
d_call: NA
clone_size: medium-sized
j_call: TRBJ2-1
cdr3_length: 16

cdr3_nt: TGCGCCAGCAGCTTGGGGGCCGGGGAGCTGTTTTTT
cdr3_aa: CASSLGAGELFF
v_call: TRBV5-1
d_call: NA
clone_size: NA
j_call: TRBJ2-2
cdr3_length: 12

cdr3_nt: TGTGCCAGCAGTCGACTAGCGGGAGCCTACAATGAGCAGTTCTTC
cdr3_aa: CASSRLAGAYNEQFF
v_call: TRBV6-2/TRBV6-3
d_call: TRBD2
clone_size: NA
j_call: TRBJ2-1
cdr3_length: 15

cdr3_nt: TGTGCCAGCAGTGAATTTCAGGGAGCGGATACGCAGTATTTT
cdr3_aa: CASSEFQGADTQYF
v_call: TRBV6-1
d_call: NA
clone_size: NA
j_call: TRBJ2-3
cdr3_length: 14

cdr3_nt: TGTGCCAGCACGAGACAGGGGGTTGTGAACACTGAAGCTTTCTTT
cdr3_aa: CASTRQGVVNTEAFF
v_call: TRBV10-3
d_call: TRBD1
clone_size: NA
j_call: TRBJ1-1
cdr3_length: 15

cdr3_nt: TGTGCCAGCAGTTACCACACCAACAGGGACGAGGAGCAGTTCTTC
cdr3_aa: CASSYHTNRDEEQFF
v_call: TRBV6-2/TRBV6-3
d_call: NA
clone_size: few
j_call: TRBJ2-1
cdr3_length: 15

cdr3_nt: TGTGCCAGCAGCTTAGAACCCTACGGTACTGAAGCTTTCTTT
cdr3_aa: CASSLEPYGTEAFF
v_call: TRBV5-5
d_call: NA
clone_size: NA
j_call: TRBJ1-1
cdr3_length: 14

cdr3_nt: TGTGCCAGCAGCGCCCGGACTAGCGGGGTATTTTCGGAGCAGTTCTTC
cdr3_aa: CASSARTSGVFSEQFF
v_call: TRBV5-4
d_call: TRBD2
clone_size: NA
j_call: TRBJ2-1
cdr3_length: 16

cdr3_nt: TGTGCCAGCAGCCACTCCGGGACAGGGGGTTACGAGCAGTACTTC
cdr3_aa: CASSHSGTGGYEQYF
v_call: TRBV3-1/TRBV3-2
d_call: TRBD1
clone_size: NA
j_call: TRBJ2-7
cdr3_length: 15

cdr3_nt: TGTGCCAGCACGGGGGAGGGGACTGAAGCTTTCTTT
cdr3_aa: CASTGEGTEAFF
v_call: TRBV2
d_call: NA
clone_size: NA
j_call: TRBJ1-1
cdr3_length: 12

cdr3_nt: TGTGCTAGTGGTTCGTCAGGGTCAGATACGCAGTATTTT
cdr3_aa: CASGSSGSDTQYF
v_call: TRBV12-5
d_call: NA
clone_size: NA
j_call: TRBJ2-3
cdr3_length: 13

cdr3_nt: TGTGCCAGCAGCTCGGACGGTGGCCACACTGAAGCTTTCTTT
cdr3_aa: CASSSDGGHTEAFF
v_call: TRBV11-3
d_call: NA
clone_size: few
j_call: TRBJ1-1
cdr3_length: 14

cdr3_nt: TGCAGTCCAAGTGGGCTAGCGGGGGGCAATGAGCAGTTCTTC
cdr3_aa: CSPSGLAGGNEQFF
v_call: TRBV20-1
d_call: TRBD2
clone_size: NA
j_call: TRBJ2-1
cdr3_length: 14

cdr3_nt: TGTGCCAGCAGGGACAAGGGACACACTGAAGCTTTCTTT
cdr3_aa: CASRDKGHTEAFF
v_call: TRBV3-1/TRBV3-2
d_call: NA
clone_size: NA
j_call: TRBJ1-1
cdr3_length: 13

cdr3_nt: TGTGCCAGCAGCTTGGCGGGAGGCGAGGGCGAGCAGTACTTC
cdr3_aa: CASSLAGGEGEQYF
v_call: TRBV5-4
d_call: TRBD2
clone_size: few
j_call: TRBJ2-7
cdr3_length: 14

cdr3_nt: TGTGCCACCAAAGCAGGGGCATCTGACAATGAGCAGTTCTTC
cdr3_aa: CATKAGASDNEQFF
v_call: TRBV11-3
d_call: NA
clone_size: NA
j_call: TRBJ2-1
cdr3_length: 14

cdr3_nt: TGCAGCGTTGAAGGAGGAAAGCGCGCAGATACGCAGTATTTT
cdr3_aa: CSVEGGKRADTQYF
v_call: TRBV29-1
d_call: NA
clone_size: NA
j_call: TRBJ2-3
cdr3_length: 14

cdr3_nt: TGTGCCAGCGGACTCGGGCAGGGCTGGTACAATGAGCAGTTCTTC
cdr3_aa: CASGLGQGWYNEQFF
v_call: TRBV6-5
d_call: NA
clone_size: NA
j_call: TRBJ2-1
cdr3_length: 15

cdr3_nt: TGTGCCAGCAGCTTGGAATGGTCCGAGCAGTACTTC
cdr3_aa: CASSLEWSEQYF
v_call: TRBV5-5
d_call: NA
clone_size: few
j_call: TRBJ2-7
cdr3_length: 12

cdr3_nt: TGTGCCAGCAGTGAATCCACCGGGGGCAGGGATGGCTACACCTTC
cdr3_aa: CASSESTGGRDGYTF
v_call: TRBV25-1
d_call: NA
clone_size: NA
j_call: TRBJ1-2
cdr3_length: 15

cdr3_nt: TGTGCCAGCAGTTTGGGGGTACAGCCCCAGCATTTT
cdr3_aa: CASSLGVQPQHF
v_call: TRBV12-3/TRBV12-4
d_call: NA
clone_size: NA
j_call: TRBJ1-5
cdr3_length: 12

cdr3_nt: TGTGCCAGCAGCTTGAGGCTAGCGGGGGGGCTGACAGATACGCAGTATTTT
cdr3_aa: CASSLRLAGGLTDTQYF
v_call: TRBV5-4
d_call: TRBD2
clone_size: NA
j_call: TRBJ2-3
cdr3_length: 17

cdr3_nt: TGTGCCAGCAGCGTACAGGGGGCAACCCCGCAGTTCTTC
cdr3_aa: CASSVQGATPQFF
v_call: TRBV7-3
d_call: TRBD1
clone_size: once
j_call: TRBJ2-1
cdr3_length: 13

cdr3_nt: TGTGCCAGCAGCCAAGATGATGGGGAGGATACGCAGTATTTT
cdr3_aa: CASSQDDGEDTQYF
v_call: TRBV4-2
d_call: NA
clone_size: NA
j_call: TRBJ2-3
cdr3_length: 14

cdr3_nt: TGTGCCAGCAGTTTATCGCTAGCGGGGTCCTACGAGCAGTACTTC
cdr3_aa: CASSLSLAGSYEQYF
v_call: TRBV27
d_call: TRBD2
clone_size: NA
j_call: TRBJ2-7
cdr3_length: 15

cdr3_nt: TGCGCCAGCGCCCAGGGGGATGCCGGCACAGATACGCAGTATTTT
cdr3_aa: CASAQGDAGTDTQYF
v_call: TRBV5-1
d_call: TRBD1
clone_size: NA
j_call: TRBJ2-3
cdr3_length: 15

cdr3_nt: TGTGCCAGCAGCACCTGGGACAGGGGACCGGGCACTGAAGCTTTCTTT
cdr3_aa: CASSTWDRGPGTEAFF
v_call: TRBV11-2
d_call: TRBD1
clone_size: NA
j_call: TRBJ1-1
cdr3_length: 16

cdr3_nt: TGTGCCAGCAGCTTACTTAACAGGGGGGCCAACGTCCTGACTTTC
cdr3_aa: CASSLLNRGANVLTF
v_call: TRBV7-2
d_call: NA
clone_size: NA
j_call: TRBJ2-6
cdr3_length: 15

cdr3_nt: TGTGCCAGCAGATTGAGACTAGCGGGGCTATACGAGCAGTACTTC
cdr3_aa: CASRLRLAGLYEQYF
v_call: TRBV6-5
d_call: TRBD2
clone_size: NA
j_call: TRBJ2-7
cdr3_length: 15

cdr3_nt: TGTGCCAGCTCACCTGTGACAGGGTCGCAAGGTGCCTATGGCTACACCTTC
cdr3_aa: CASSPVTGSQGAYGYTF
v_call: TRBV18
d_call: TRBD1
clone_size: once
j_call: TRBJ1-2
cdr3_length: 17

cdr3_nt: TGCAGTGCTAGTAGCGGACAGGGGGCTTTCTTT
cdr3_aa: CSASSGQGAFF
v_call: TRBV20-1
d_call: TRBD1
clone_size: NA
j_call: TRBJ1-1
cdr3_length: 11

cdr3_nt: TGTGCCTGGAGTTCCCAATTAGGGGACTTCTATGGCTACACCTTC
cdr3_aa: CAWSSQLGDFYGYTF
v_call: TRBV30
d_call: NA
clone_size: NA
j_call: TRBJ1-2
cdr3_length: 15

cdr3_nt: TGTGCCAGCAGTGCCTCCGGGACCCCGTACGAGCAGTACTTC
cdr3_aa: CASSASGTPYEQYF
v_call: TRBV2
d_call: NA
clone_size: NA
j_call: TRBJ2-7
cdr3_length: 14

cdr3_nt: TGCGCCAGCAGCGTGGGCACTAGCAGCACCTACAATGAGCAGTTCTTC
cdr3_aa: CASSVGTSSTYNEQFF
v_call: TRBV5-1
d_call: NA
clone_size: NA
j_call: TRBJ2-1
cdr3_length: 16

cdr3_nt: TGCGCCAGCAGCTTATCTGGTCTCGGGGATGGCTACACCTTC
cdr3_aa: CASSLSGLGDGYTF
v_call: TRBV5-1
d_call: NA
clone_size: NA
j_call: TRBJ1-2
cdr3_length: 14

cdr3_nt: TGTGCCAGCAGCACCGGACTAGCGGGGGGCACAGATACGCAGTATTTT
cdr3_aa: CASSTGLAGGTDTQYF
v_call: TRBV5-4
d_call: TRBD2
clone_size: many
j_call: TRBJ2-3
cdr3_length: 16

cdr3_nt: TGTGCCAGCAGCTCAGATAGCGGGAGTCGGGGGAATGAGCAGTTCTTC
cdr3_aa: CASSSDSGSRGNEQFF
v_call: TRBV7-2
d_call: TRBD2
clone_size: NA
j_call: TRBJ2-1
cdr3_length: 16

cdr3_nt: TGTGCCAGCGATCTAGAGGGAAACATTCAGTACTTC
cdr3_aa: CASDLEGNIQYF
v_call: TRBV2
d_call: NA
clone_size: NA
j_call: TRBJ2-4
cdr3_length: 12

cdr3_nt: TGTGCCAGCACCATCAGAGGGGGGCGGTCCTACAATGAGCAGTTCTTC
cdr3_aa: CASTIRGGRSYNEQFF
v_call: TRBV7-8
d_call: NA
clone_size: NA
j_call: TRBJ2-1
cdr3_length: 16